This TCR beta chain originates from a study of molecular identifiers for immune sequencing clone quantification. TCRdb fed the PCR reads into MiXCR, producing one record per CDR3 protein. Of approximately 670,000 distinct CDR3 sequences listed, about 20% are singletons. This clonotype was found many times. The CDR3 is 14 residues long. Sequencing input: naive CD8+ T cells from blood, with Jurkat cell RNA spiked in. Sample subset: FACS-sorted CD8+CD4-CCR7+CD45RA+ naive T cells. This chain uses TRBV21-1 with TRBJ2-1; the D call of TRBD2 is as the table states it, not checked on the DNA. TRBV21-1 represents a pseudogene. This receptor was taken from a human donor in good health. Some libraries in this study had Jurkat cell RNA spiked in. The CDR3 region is CASSNRGTHNEQFF. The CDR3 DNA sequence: TGTGCCAGCAGCAATCGAGGGACCCACAATGAGCAGTTCTTC.